The present T cell receptor beta chain was sequenced within a study of metastatic and nonmetastatic thyroid tumors. This clone qualifies as medium-sized. Patients were all untreated before their thyroid surgery. MiXCR was used by TCRdb to re-call the PCR reads. The sample lists roughly 22,000 clones, under 15% occurring once. The CDR3 contains 14 residues. V gave up 4 bases and J gave up 7 bases, with 17 bases separating them. Germline V gene lookup returns CDR1 GTSNPN and CDR2 SVGIG (reference sequence). The source material was blood. This clonotype was obtained from a female donor with papillary thyroid cancer or a benign thyroid nodule (not recorded which). Some clones in this sample may be carry-over from other donors' samples. This chain uses TRBV30 with TRBJ2-1; D not resolved. Written as DNA, the CDR3 is TGTGCCTGGACTCGTATCTTGCAGAGGAATGAGCAGTTCTTC. It codes for CAWTRILQRNEQFF.